The 12 T cell receptor beta chains reported below all come from one sample, sequenced in a study of cytomegalovirus exposure and HLA in healthy donors. PCR was performed using 60 Vbeta and 13 Jbeta primers. TCRdb keeps only in-frame clones here, not all; method: immunoSEQ multiplex PCR. The repertoire has 210,000 or so clones, roughly 79% of them found once; the top ten carry 1.5% to 2%. Sequenced sample: PBMCs. The receptors come from a man aged 18 to 30 in good health and CMV-seronegative.

The V gene is TRBV4-1, the J gene TRBJ2-3, with 7 bases aligning to TRBD1. With 0 bases clipped from V and 0 bases from J, the junction kept 9 bases outside the gene matches. The germline CDR1 and CDR2 sequences are MGHRA and YSYEKL. This CDR3 comprises 18 residues. This CDR3 reads CASSQELWDRRSTDTQYF. CDR3 nucleotide sequence: TGCGCCAGCAGCCAAGAGCTTTGGGACAGACGTAGCACAGATACGCAGTATTTT.

The V call is TRBV11-1, the J call TRBJ1-6; D gene ambiguous. Per germline, CDR1 SGHAT and CDR2 FQDESV (reference sequence). V gave up 2 bases and J gave up 5 bases, with 13 bases separating them. The CDR3 is 16 residues long. The CDR3 protein is CASSLPPRGDNSPLHF. CDR3 DNA sequence: TGTGCCAGCAGCTTACCCCCTAGAGGCGATAATTCACCCCTCCACTTT.

V and J are TRBV7-6 and TRBJ2-1; TRBD2 aligns across 12 bases. This CDR3 region has 15 residues. Per the germline V gene, CDR1 is SGHVS and CDR2 is FNYEAQ. After removal of 5 bases from V and 4 bases from J, the junction contained 3 bases not matched to a gene. The CDR3 DNA reads as TGTGCCAGCAGCACCGGGACTAGCGGGTACAATGAGCAGTTCTTC. This gives the protein CASSTGTSGYNEQFF. Using reference TRBV7-6 and TRBJ2-1 for the parts outside the CDR3, the full variable domain is GAGVSQSPRYKVTKRGQDVALRCDPISGHVSLYWYRQALGQGPEFLTYFNYEAQQDKSGLPNDRFSAERPEGSISTLTIQRTEQRDSAMYRCASSTGTSGYNEQFFGPGTRLTVL.

V is TRBV4-2 and J is TRBJ1-4, with unresolved D. Trimming stripped 0 bases from V and 10 bases from J, with 6 bases between. Germline lookup yields CDR1 LGHNA and CDR2 YNFKEQ. The CDR3 loop spans 12 amino acids. The CDR3 nucleotides read TGTGCCAGCAGCCAAGACAGTGGAAAACTGTTTTTT. Encoded protein: CASSQDSGKLFF.

This clone appeared a single time. V is TRBV10-3 and J is TRBJ2-3; D possibly corresponds to TRBD2 (5 bases). Between the trimmed V and J ends, which lost 0 bases and 2 bases, there was a span of 15 bases. The CDR3 totals 17 residues. CDR1 is ENHRY, CDR2 SYGVKD, per germline. The CDR3 DNA is TGTGCCATCAGTGAGTCGAGAATCGGAGGTGTCACAGATACGCAGTATTTT. Translated, it gives CAISESRIGGVTDTQYF.

The CDR3 loop is CASRERVSSYNEQFF. The CDR3 nucleotides read TGCGCCAGCCGAGAGCGGGTGAGCTCCTACAATGAGCAGTTCTTC. The J gene is TRBJ2-1, the V gene TRBV10-2; possible D gene TRBD2, 6 bases. The germline V and J ends were trimmed by 8 bases and 0 bases, with 14 bases remaining between them. The CDR3 is 15 residues long. Germline V lookup: CDR1 WSHSY, CDR2 SAAADI.

The V and J genes are TRBV11-3 and TRBJ2-5; the D is unclear. CDR3 length equals 17 residues. Germline CDR1 and CDR2: SGHNT and YENEEA. V was pared by 4 bases and J by 5 bases, with 23 bases between. CDR3 region: CASSYVASVRDGETQYF. CDR3 DNA: TGTGCCAGCAGCTACGTGGCTAGTGTGCGAGATGGGGAGACCCAGTACTTC.

This chain links TRBV11-2 with TRBJ1-6; no clear D gene. The CDR3 length is 13 residues. Germline V gene sequence: CDR1 SGHAT, CDR2 FQNNGV. With 0 bases removed from V and 14 bases from J, the gap between germline ends came to 11 bases. CDR3 sequence (DNA): TGTGCCAGCAGCTTAGATCCTTCCCCGGCCCTCCACTTT. Protein: CASSLDPSPALHF.

With regard to this clone: Other DNA sequences from this sample encode an identical CDR3 as well. This chain joins TRBV6-5 and TRBJ1-5; D ambiguous. CDR3 length equals 13 residues. In germline, CDR1 is MNHEY, CDR2 SVGAGI. Trimming left V 5 bases short and J 0 bases short, with 5 bases between. The CDR3 loop reads CASSPNSNQPQHF. CDR3 DNA sequence: TGTGCCAGCAGTCCTAATAGCAATCAGCCCCAGCATTTT.

The J gene is TRBJ1-5, the V gene TRBV27, with TRBD1 matching 7 bases. Germline V lookup: CDR1 MNHEY, CDR2 SMNVEV (reference sequence). The J segment lost 6 bases and the V segment lost 5 bases, leaving 7 bases of the junction unmatched. The CDR3 runs 14 residues. CDR3 sequence: CASSPDRVGQPQHF. The CDR3 bases are TGTGCCAGCAGTCCCGACAGGGTAGGTCAGCCCCAGCATTTT.

The chain joins TRBV27 to TRBJ2-1; TRBD2 agrees at 13 bases. The CDR3 sequence is 15 residues long. The trim removed 3 bases at V and 6 bases at J, leaving 2 bases unmatched. Per germline, CDR1 MNHEY and CDR2 SMNVEV (reference sequence). This CDR3 is CASSFGTSGINEQFF. For the CDR3, the DNA is TGTGCCAGCAGTTTTGGGACTAGCGGGATCAATGAGCAGTTCTTC.

A note on this clone: The junction does not match germline at one end; this may be a read error. The genes are TRBV7-7 and TRBJ2-7, with TRBD2 matching over 8 bases. Germline-derived CDR1 and CDR2 are SSHAT and FNYEAQ (reference sequence). The CDR3 is 15 amino acids. As DNA, the CDR3 is TGTGCTAGCAGCTTGGGACTAGGAGCGACCTACGAGCAGTACTTC. It encodes CASSLGLGATYEQYF.